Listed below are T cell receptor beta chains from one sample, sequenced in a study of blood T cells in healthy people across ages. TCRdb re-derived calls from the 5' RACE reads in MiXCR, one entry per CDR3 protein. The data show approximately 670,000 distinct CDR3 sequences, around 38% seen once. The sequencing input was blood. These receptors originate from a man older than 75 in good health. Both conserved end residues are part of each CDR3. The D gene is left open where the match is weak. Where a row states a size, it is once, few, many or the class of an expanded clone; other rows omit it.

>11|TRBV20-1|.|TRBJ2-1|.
CSGEFYNEQFF
TGCAGTGGAGAATTTTACAATGAGCAGTTCTTC
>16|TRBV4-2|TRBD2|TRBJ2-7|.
CASSHTGLAGAGEQYF
TGTGCCAGCAGCCATACGGGACTAGCGGGAGCAGGCGAGCAGTACTTC
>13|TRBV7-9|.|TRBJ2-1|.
CASSLFIEETQFF
TGTGCCAGCAGCTTATTTATTGAAGAGACCCAGTTCTTC
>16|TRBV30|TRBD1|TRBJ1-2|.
CAWTRDRALYVYGYTF
TGTGCCTGGACGAGGGACAGGGCCCTTTATGTCTATGGCTACACCTTC
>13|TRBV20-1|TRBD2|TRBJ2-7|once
CSAGLADPYEQYF
TGCAGTGCTGGGCTAGCGGACCCCTACGAGCAGTACTTC
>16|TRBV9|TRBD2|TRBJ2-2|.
CASSVASGRAAGELFF
TGTGCCAGCAGCGTAGCGAGCGGGAGGGCCGCCGGGGAGCTGTTTTTT
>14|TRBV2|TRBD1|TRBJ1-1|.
CASRPKDRVTEAFF
TGTGCCAGCAGACCCAAAGACAGGGTCACTGAAGCTTTCTTT
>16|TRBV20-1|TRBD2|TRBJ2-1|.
CSAYQTGLAGAGEQFF
TGCAGTGCCTACCAAACCGGACTAGCGGGAGCAGGTGAGCAGTTCTTC
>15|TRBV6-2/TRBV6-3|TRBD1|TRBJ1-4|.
CASRPTGDGGEKLFF
TGTGCCAGCAGACCAACAGGGGATGGTGGTGAGAAACTGTTTTTT
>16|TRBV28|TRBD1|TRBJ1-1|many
CASHTYGTGENTEAFF
TGTGCCAGCCACACATATGGGACAGGGGAAAACACTGAAGCTTTCTTT
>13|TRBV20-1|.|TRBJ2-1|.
CSASLPGHNEQFF
TGCAGTGCTAGTCTCCCAGGGCACAATGAGCAGTTCTTC
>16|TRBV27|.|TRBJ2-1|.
CASTPASSLGNNEQFF
TGTGCCAGCACCCCAGCAAGTAGCTTGGGGAATAATGAGCAGTTCTTC
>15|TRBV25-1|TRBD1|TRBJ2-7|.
CASSERGTGVDEQYF
TGTGCCAGCAGTGAACGAGGGACAGGGGTTGACGAGCAGTACTTC
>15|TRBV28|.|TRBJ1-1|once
CASSLGGGLDTEAFF
TGTGCCAGCAGTTTAGGCGGAGGGTTGGACACTGAAGCTTTCTTT
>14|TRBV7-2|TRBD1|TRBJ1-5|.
CASSSTGGYQPQHF
TGTGCCAGCAGCTCGACAGGGGGCTATCAGCCCCAGCATTTT
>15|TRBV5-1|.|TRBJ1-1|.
CASSLAIGVSTEAFF
TGCGCCAGCAGCTTGGCCATCGGGGTGAGCACTGAAGCTTTCTTT
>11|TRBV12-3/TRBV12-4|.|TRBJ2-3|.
CASSIQDTQYF
TGTGCCAGCAGTATCCAAGATACGCAGTATTTT
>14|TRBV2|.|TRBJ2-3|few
CASSDRHGPDTQYF
TGTGCCAGCAGTGACAGGCACGGACCAGATACGCAGTATTTT
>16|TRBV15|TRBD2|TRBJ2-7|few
CATSRDTASGGYEQYF
TGTGCCACCAGCAGAGATACGGCTAGCGGGGGATACGAGCAGTACTTC
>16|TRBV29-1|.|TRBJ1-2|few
CSVEDQGARAVAGYTF
TGCAGCGTTGAAGATCAGGGCGCCAGGGCGGTGGCTGGCTACACCTTC
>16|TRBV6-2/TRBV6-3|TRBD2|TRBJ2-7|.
CASTIGWLAGPGEQYF
TGTGCCAGCACAATCGGTTGGCTAGCGGGGCCGGGAGAGCAGTACTTC
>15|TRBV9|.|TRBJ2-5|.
CASSGSWDHQETQYF
TGTGCCAGCAGCGGGTCCTGGGACCACCAAGAGACCCAGTACTTC
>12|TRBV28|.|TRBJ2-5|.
CASRSSIGTQYF
TGTGCCAGCCGGTCGTCCATCGGGACCCAGTACTTC
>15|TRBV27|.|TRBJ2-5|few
CASSFAYRAGETQYF
TGTGCCAGCAGTTTCGCTTACAGGGCTGGGGAGACCCAGTACTTC
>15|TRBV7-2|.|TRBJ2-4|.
CASSPPGVVKNIQYF
TGTGCCAGCAGCCCACCCGGGGTGGTCAAAAACATTCAGTACTTC
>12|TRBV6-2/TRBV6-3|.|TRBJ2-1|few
CASNQPYNEQFF
TGTGCCAGCAACCAGCCCTACAATGAGCAGTTCTTC
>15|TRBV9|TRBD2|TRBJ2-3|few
CASSARGGSTDTQYF
TGTGCCAGCAGCGCCCGGGGGGGAAGCACAGATACGCAGTATTTT
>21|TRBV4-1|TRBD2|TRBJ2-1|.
CASSQGMAGATSERTYNEQFF
TGCGCCAGCAGTCAAGGGATGGCTGGTGCGACTAGCGAGAGGACCTACAATGAGCAGTTCTTC
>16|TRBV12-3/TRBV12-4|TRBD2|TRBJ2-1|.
CASSPGLAGGKNEQFF
TGTGCCAGCAGTCCGGGACTAGCGGGGGGAAAGAATGAGCAGTTCTTC
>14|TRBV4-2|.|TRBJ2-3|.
CASSQDKGTDTQYF
TGTGCCAGCAGCCAAGATAAGGGCACAGATACGCAGTATTTT
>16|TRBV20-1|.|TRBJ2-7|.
CSASIISGLSSYEQYF
TGCAGTGCTAGTATAATTAGCGGTTTGAGCTCCTACGAGCAGTACTTC
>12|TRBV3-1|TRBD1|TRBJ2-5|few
CASGQGIRTQYF
TGTGCCAGCGGACAGGGGATACGGACCCAGTACTTC
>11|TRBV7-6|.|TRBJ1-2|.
CASSLDLRTTF
TGTGCCAGCAGCTTGGACCTGAGGACCACCTTC
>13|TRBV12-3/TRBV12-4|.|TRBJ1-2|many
CASSPAEDYGYTF
TGTGCCAGCAGCCCGGCGGAGGACTATGGCTACACCTTC
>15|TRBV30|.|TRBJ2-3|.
CAWSPIRGPTDTQYF
TGTGCCTGGAGTCCGATCCGGGGACCCACAGATACGCAGTATTTT
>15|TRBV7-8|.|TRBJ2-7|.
CASSKIPQGSYEQYF
TGTGCCAGCAGCAAAATTCCCCAGGGCTCCTACGAGCAGTACTTC
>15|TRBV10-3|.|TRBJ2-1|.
CAISEGLIRYNEQFF
TGTGCCATCAGTGAAGGACTCATCCGATACAATGAGCAGTTCTTC
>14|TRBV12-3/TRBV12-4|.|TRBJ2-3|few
CASSPNMNTDTQYF
TGTGCCAGCAGTCCTAACATGAACACAGATACGCAGTATTTT
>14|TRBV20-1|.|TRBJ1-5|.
CSARRGKTNQPQHF
TGCAGTGCTAGAAGAGGAAAAACCAATCAGCCCCAGCATTTT
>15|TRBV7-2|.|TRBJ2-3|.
CASSASAGYTDTQYF
TGTGCCAGCAGCGCGTCGGCCGGGTACACAGATACGCAGTATTTT
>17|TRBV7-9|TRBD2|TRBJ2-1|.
CASSPLPGLAAYNEQFF
TGTGCCAGCAGCCCCCTACCGGGACTAGCTGCCTACAATGAGCAGTTCTTC
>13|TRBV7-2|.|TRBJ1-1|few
CASSPTVFTEAFF
TGTGCCAGCAGCCCGACAGTATTCACTGAAGCTTTCTTT
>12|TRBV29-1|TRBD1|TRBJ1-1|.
CSGRGGDTEAFF
TGCAGCGGGAGAGGGGGCGATACTGAAGCTTTCTTT
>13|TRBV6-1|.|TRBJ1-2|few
CASSAVRRDGYTF
TGTGCCAGCAGTGCCGTGCGCAGGGATGGCTACACCTTC
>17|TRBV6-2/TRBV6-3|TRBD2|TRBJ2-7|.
CASSFGLAGGQVYEQYF
TGTGCCAGCAGTTTTGGACTAGCGGGAGGCCAGGTCTACGAGCAGTACTTC
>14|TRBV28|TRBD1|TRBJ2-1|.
CASSLAGGENEQFF
TGTGCCAGCAGTCTGGCAGGGGGCGAGAATGAGCAGTTCTTC
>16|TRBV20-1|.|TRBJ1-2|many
CSARDPLVANADGYTF
TGCAGTGCTAGAGACCCGCTGGTTGCGAACGCGGACGGCTACACCTTC
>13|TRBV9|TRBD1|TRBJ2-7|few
CASSYRTGDEQYF
TGTGCCAGCAGCTACAGGACAGGGGACGAGCAGTACTTC
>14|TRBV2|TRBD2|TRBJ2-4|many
CASRGDLSLNIQYF
TGTGCCAGTCGGGGGGACCTATCCCTGAACATTCAGTACTTC
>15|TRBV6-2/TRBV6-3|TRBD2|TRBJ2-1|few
CASSLLAGGDNEQFF
TGTGCCAGCAGTTTGCTAGCGGGAGGGGACAATGAGCAGTTCTTC
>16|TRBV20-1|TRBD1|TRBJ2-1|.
CSAFSTGTGSYNEQFF
TGCAGTGCTTTTTCAACCGGGACAGGTTCCTACAATGAGCAGTTCTTC
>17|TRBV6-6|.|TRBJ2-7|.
CASSYPNTREAPYEQYF
TGTGCCAGCAGTTACCCCAACACCCGGGAAGCGCCCTACGAGCAGTACTTC
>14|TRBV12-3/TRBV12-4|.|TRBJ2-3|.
CASSRDSKRDTQYF
TGTGCCAGCAGTCGGGACTCGAAGAGAGATACGCAGTATTTT
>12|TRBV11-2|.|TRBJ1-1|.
CASRSPGFGAFF
TGTGCCAGCAGATCCCCGGGCTTCGGAGCTTTCTTT
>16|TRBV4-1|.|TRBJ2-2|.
CASSQVGRGNTGELFF
TGCGCCAGCAGCCAAGTTGGTAGGGGTAACACCGGGGAGCTGTTTTTT
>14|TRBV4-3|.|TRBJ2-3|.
CASSQDSPTDTQYF
TGCGCCAGCAGCCAAGATTCCCCGACAGATACGCAGTATTTT